This T cell receptor (beta chain) was sequenced during a study of blood T cell repertoires in COVID-19. The CDR3 length is 17 residues. CDR1 is SGDLS, CDR2 YYNGEE, per germline. The V end lost 0 bases, the J end lost 0 bases, and 15 bases lay between the germline ends. TCRdb's table, derived via immunoSEQ multiplex PCR, lists solely in-frame clones and lacks some. The sample has 150,000 to 200,000 clones; roughly 89% are singletons. The TCR originated in a woman aged 25 to 45 who had been exposed to COVID-19. The sample comprised PBMCs or T cells enriched from blood (not recorded which). This chain links TRBV9 with TRBJ1-1, with a weak D call TRBD1 (5 bases). CDR3 residues: CASSVEAGPYMNTEAFF. In DNA form, the CDR3 reads TGTGCCAGCAGCGTAGAAGCAGGGCCTTACATGAACACTGAAGCTTTCTTT.